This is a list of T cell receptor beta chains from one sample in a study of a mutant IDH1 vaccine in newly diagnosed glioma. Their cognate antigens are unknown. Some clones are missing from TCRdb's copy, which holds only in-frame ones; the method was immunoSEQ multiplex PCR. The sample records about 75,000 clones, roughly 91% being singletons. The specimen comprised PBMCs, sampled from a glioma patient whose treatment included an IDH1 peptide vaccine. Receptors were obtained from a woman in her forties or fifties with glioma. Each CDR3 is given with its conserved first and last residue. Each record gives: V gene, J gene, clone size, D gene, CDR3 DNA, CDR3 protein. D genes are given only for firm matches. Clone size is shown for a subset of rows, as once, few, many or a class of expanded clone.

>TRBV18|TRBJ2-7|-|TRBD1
TGTGCCAGCTCACCGACAGGGGGCCCCTACGAGCAGTACTTC
CASSPTGGPYEQYF
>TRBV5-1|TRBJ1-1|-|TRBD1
TGCGCCAGCAGCTACGGGACAGGCTCTGAAGCTTTCTTT
CASSYGTGSEAFF
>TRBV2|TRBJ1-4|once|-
TGTGCCAGCCAGACAAATGGGGAAAAACTGTTTTTT
CASQTNGEKLFF
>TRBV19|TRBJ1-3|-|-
TGTGCCAGTAGTATAGGGGGACGCTCTGGAAACACCATATATTTT
CASSIGGRSGNTIYF
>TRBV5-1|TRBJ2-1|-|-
TGCGCCAGCAGCTTGGAGGGTGAGCAGTTCTTC
CASSLEGEQFF
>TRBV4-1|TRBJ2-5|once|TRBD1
TGCGCCAGCAGCCCTTCGGGACAGGGATACCAAGAGACCCAGTACTTC
CASSPSGQGYQETQYF
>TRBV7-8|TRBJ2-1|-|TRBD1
TGTGCCAGCAGCTCACAGGGGGCTTCCTACAATGAGCAGTTCTTC
CASSSQGASYNEQFF
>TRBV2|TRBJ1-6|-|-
TGTGCCAGCAGTGAACTGCCCTCCCTTTTACCCCTCCACTTT
CASSELPSLLPLHF
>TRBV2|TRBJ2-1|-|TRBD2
TGTGCCAGCCCCACTACTAGCGGGAGAGCGTCCAGGTGGGGCCACAATGAGCAGTTCTTC
CASPTTSGRASRWGHNEQFF
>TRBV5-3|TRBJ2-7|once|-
TGTGCCAGAAGCTTCTTCTGGAGCGGTAACTCCTACGAGCAGTACTTC
CARSFFWSGNSYEQYF
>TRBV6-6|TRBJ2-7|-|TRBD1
TGTGCCAGCAGTTGGACAGGGGAGCAGTACTTC
CASSWTGEQYF
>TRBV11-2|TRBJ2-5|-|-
TGTGCCAGCAGCCCCTCGCCTCAAGAGACCCAGTACTTC
CASSPSPQETQYF
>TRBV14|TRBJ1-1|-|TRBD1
TGTGCCAGCAGCCCTAGGGACAGGCTTTTCATGAACACTGAAGCTTTCTTT
CASSPRDRLFMNTEAFF
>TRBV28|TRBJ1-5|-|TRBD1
TGTGCCAGCAGCCCCGCAGGGGGTGGGGGCAATCAGCCCCAGCATTTT
CASSPAGGGGNQPQHF
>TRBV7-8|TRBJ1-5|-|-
TGTGCCAGCAGCCCGGTGAATAGCAATCAGCCCCAGCATTTT
CASSPVNSNQPQHF
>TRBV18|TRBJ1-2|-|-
TGTGCCAGCTCACTTTCAGCGGGAAACTATGGCTACACCTTC
CASSLSAGNYGYTF
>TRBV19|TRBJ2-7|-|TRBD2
TGTGCCAGTAGTATAGCGGGCGGGAGCATCTCCTACGAGCAGTACTTC
CASSIAGGSISYEQYF
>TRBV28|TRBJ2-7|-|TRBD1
TGTGCCAGCAGTTTAGAAGGGGGCCTCTCCTACGAGCAGTACTTC
CASSLEGGLSYEQYF
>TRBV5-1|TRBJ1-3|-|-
TGCGCCAGCAGCTTTTTCGAGGCCCCCAAGGGAAACACCATATATTTT
CASSFFEAPKGNTIYF
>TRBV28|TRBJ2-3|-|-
TGTGCCAGCAGGATGGGCGGAGACACAGATACGCAGTATTTT
CASRMGGDTDTQYF
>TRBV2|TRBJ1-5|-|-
TGTGCCAGCAGTGAAAGGACGGCAAATCAGCCCCAGCATTTT
CASSERTANQPQHF
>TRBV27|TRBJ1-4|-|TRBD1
TGTGCCAGCAGTTCTCCGGACAGGGGGAATGAAAAACTGTTTTTT
CASSSPDRGNEKLFF
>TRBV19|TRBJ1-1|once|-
TGTGCCAGTAGTATCCCCCCCGACAGGTTTAACACTGAAGCTTTCTTT
CASSIPPDRFNTEAFF
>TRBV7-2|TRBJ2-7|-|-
TGTGCCAGCAGCGGAGGGGGCGAGCAGTACTTC
CASSGGGEQYF